This is a list of T cell receptor beta chains from one sample in a study of CD8+ T cells in alopecia areata. Some clones are missing from TCRdb's copy, which holds only in-frame ones; the method was immunoSEQ multiplex PCR. The data contain 110,000 to 150,000 clones, around 58% of them seen just once; the ten biggest clones take up approximately 6.5%. The source was CD4+ T cells sorted from blood, collected at week 0. These receptors all stem from a human donor with alopecia areata. Each CDR3 is given with its conserved first and last residue. A D gene is named only where the DNA matches it firmly. Clone size is stated in some rows and not others, as once, few, many or a class when expanded.

>NA|TRBV5-4|TRBD1|TRBJ2-1
TGTGCCAGCAGCAAGGACAGGGGTTCCTACAATGAGCAGTTCTTC
CASSKDRGSYNEQFF
>NA|TRBV29-1|NA|TRBJ2-2
TGCAGCGTTCGGCGGGACCCGAACACCGGGGAGCTGTTTTTT
CSVRRDPNTGELFF
>NA|TRBV29-1|TRBD1|TRBJ1-2
TGCAGCGTAGGACAGGGGTTGGGGTATGGCTACACCTTC
CSVGQGLGYGYTF
>NA|TRBV4-3|NA|TRBJ1-5
TGCGCCAGCAGCCAAGAGGGTGGAAGGGGCGGTCAGCCCCAGCATTTT
CASSQEGGRGGQPQHF
>few|TRBV9|TRBD2|TRBJ2-4
TGTGCCAGCAGCCTGCTAGCGGGGGCGGGAGAAAACATTCAGTACTTC
CASSLLAGAGENIQYF
>NA|TRBV4-1|NA|TRBJ2-7
TGCGCCAGCAGCCAAGACAGGGGCTACGAGCAGTACTTC
CASSQDRGYEQYF
>NA|TRBV10-3|NA|TRBJ2-5
TGTGCCATCAGTGAGTCGAGGGAAGAGACCCAGTACTTC
CAISESREETQYF
>once|TRBV2|NA|TRBJ2-3
TGTGCCAGCAGCCCTTCTCTAGCAGGAGATACGCAGTATTTT
CASSPSLAGDTQYF
>few|TRBV11-3|NA|TRBJ1-1
TGTGCCAGCAGCTGGGGGCAGAGAGGGAACACTGAAGCTTTCTTT
CASSWGQRGNTEAFF
>NA|TRBV29-1|NA|TRBJ2-3
TGCAGCGTTGTCCCCATCACAGATACGCAGTATTTT
CSVVPITDTQYF